The source of this T cell receptor beta chain is a study of graft-versus-host responses after intestinal transplantation. Study in general: In this cohort, recipients had multivisceral, liver-intestinal, or isolated intestinal transplants. Study outcomes and limitations: Ileal or blood samples showed some GvH clones first, and such clones were also found in recipient marrow.

Here immunoSEQ multiplex PCR was the method, and the copy in TCRdb shows in-frame clones only, minus some. The repertoire holds 70,000 or so clones, with roughly 84% as singletons. V shed 7 bases and J 7 bases; nucleotides not matched to a gene: 15. Per the germline V gene, CDR1 is SGHRS and CDR2 is YFSETQ. The CDR3 has 16 residues. This clone was seen only once. The antigen is not known. The TCR comes from a human donor who was the organ donor for an intestinal transplant. The gene calls are TRBV5-1 and TRBJ2-1; 9 bases are shared with TRBD2. The specimen comprised unstimulated CD4+ T cells sorted from spleen or lymph node cells, sampled before transplant. Written as DNA, the CDR3 is TGCGCCAGCGGCACTAGCGGGTTACAACTGGGGAATGAGCAGTTCTTC. Amino acids: CASGTSGLQLGNEQFF.